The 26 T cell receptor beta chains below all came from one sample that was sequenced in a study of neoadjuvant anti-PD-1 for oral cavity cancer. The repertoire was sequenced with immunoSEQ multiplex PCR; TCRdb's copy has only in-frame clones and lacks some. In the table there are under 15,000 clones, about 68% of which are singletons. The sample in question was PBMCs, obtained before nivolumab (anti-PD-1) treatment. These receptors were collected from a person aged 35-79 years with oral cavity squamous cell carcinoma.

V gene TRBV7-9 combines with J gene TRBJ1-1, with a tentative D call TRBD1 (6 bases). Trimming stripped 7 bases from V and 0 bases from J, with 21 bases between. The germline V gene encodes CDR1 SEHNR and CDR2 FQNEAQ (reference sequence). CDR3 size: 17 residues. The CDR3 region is CASTSGWDKLLNTEAFF. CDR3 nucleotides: TGTGCCAGCACCTCGGGGTGGGACAAACTCTTGAACACTGAAGCTTTCTTT.

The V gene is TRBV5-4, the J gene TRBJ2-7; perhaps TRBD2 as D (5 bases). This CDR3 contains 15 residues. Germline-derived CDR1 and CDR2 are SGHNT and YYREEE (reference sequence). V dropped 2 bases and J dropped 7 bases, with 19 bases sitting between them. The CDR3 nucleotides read TGTGCCAGCAGCTTAATGGACTCAACCCTCCTGGAGCAGTACTTC. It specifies CASSLMDSTLLEQYF.

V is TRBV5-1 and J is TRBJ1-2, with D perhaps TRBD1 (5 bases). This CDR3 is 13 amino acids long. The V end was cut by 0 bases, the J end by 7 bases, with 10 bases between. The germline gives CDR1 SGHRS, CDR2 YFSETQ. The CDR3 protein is CASSLVEGLGYTF. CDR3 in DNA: TGCGCCAGCAGCTTGGTAGAGGGGCTTGGCTACACCTTC.

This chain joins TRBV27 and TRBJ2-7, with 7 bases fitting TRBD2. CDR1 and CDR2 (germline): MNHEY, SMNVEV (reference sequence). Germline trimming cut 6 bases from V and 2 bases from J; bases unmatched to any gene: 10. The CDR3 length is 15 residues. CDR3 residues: CASSLNPGLPYEQYF. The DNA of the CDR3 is TGTGCCAGCAGCCTAAATCCGGGACTACCCTACGAGCAGTACTTC.

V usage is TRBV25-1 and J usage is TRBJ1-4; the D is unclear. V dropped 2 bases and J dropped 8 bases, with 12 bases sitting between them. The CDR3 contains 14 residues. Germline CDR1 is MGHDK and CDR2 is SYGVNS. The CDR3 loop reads CASSEAGKAEKLFF. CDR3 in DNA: TGTGCCAGCAGTGAAGCGGGGAAAGCGGAAAAACTGTTTTTT.

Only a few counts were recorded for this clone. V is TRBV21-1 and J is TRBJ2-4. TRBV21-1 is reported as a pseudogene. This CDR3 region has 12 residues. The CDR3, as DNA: TGTGCCAGCAAATGGGCCAAAAACATTCAGTACTTC. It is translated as CASKWAKNIQYF.

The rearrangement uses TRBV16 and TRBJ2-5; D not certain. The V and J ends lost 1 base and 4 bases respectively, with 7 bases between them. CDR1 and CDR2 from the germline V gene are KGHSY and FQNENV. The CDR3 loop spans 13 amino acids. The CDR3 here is CASSQFLIETQYF. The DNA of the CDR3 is TGTGCCAGCAGCCAATTCTTAATAGAGACCCAGTACTTC.

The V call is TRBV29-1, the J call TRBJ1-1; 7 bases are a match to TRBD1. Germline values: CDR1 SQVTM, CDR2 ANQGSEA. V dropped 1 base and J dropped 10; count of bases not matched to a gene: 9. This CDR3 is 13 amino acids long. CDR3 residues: CSVEVGRGSLAFF. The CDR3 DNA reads TGCAGCGTTGAAGTCGGCAGGGGGAGTTTAGCTTTCTTT.

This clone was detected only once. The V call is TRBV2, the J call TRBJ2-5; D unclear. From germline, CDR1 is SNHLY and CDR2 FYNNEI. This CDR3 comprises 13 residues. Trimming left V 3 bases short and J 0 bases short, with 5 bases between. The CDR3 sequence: CASSEGNQETQYF. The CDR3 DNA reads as TGTGCCAGCAGTGAGGGCAACCAAGAGACCCAGTACTTC.

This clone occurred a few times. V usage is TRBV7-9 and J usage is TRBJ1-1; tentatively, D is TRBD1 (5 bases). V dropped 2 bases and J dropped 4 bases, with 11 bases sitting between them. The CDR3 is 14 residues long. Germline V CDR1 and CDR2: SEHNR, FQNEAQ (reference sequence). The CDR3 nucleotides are TGTGCCAGCAGCTTACAAGGGGTCGGCACTGAAGCTTTCTTT. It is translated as CASSLQGVGTEAFF.

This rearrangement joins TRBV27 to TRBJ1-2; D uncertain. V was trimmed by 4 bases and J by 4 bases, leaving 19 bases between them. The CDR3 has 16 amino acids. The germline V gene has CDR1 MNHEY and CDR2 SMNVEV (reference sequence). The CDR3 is CASSSASRSLGYGYTF. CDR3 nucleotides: TGTGCCAGCAGTTCCGCTTCCCGGAGCCTAGGCTATGGCTACACCTTC.

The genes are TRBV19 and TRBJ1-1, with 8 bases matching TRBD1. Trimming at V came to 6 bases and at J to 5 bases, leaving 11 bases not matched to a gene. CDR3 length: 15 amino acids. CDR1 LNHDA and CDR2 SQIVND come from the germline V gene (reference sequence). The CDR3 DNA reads TGTGCCAGTAGGGCCGGGACAGGCTTTCGAACTGAAGCTTTCTTT. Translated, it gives CASRAGTGFRTEAFF.

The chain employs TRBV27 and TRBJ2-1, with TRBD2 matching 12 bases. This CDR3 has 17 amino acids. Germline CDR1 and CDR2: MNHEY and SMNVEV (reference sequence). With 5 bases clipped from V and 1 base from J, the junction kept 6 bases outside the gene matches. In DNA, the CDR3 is TGTGCCAGCAGTCCGCTAGCGGGAGGGCCATCCTACAATGAGCAGTTCTTC. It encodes CASSPLAGGPSYNEQFF.

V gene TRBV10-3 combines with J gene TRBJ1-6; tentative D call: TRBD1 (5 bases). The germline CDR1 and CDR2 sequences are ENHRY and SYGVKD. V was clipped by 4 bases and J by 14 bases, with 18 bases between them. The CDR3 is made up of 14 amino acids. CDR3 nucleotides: TGTGCCATCAGTGGGGGCGGGTCCTTCGGCACCCTCCACTTT. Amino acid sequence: CAISGGGSFGTLHF.

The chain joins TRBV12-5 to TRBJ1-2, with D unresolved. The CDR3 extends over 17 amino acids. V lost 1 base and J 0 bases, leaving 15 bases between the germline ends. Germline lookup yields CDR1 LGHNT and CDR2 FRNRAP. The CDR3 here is CASGLARRTLPNYGYTF. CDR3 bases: TGTGCTAGTGGTTTGGCAAGGCGGACTCTTCCTAACTATGGCTACACCTTC.

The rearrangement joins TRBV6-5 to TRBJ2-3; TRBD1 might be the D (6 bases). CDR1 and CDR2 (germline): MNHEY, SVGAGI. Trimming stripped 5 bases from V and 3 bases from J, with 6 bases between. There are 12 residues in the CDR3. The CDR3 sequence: CASSQGTDTQYF. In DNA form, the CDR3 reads TGTGCCAGCAGTCAGGGGACAGATACGCAGTATTTT.

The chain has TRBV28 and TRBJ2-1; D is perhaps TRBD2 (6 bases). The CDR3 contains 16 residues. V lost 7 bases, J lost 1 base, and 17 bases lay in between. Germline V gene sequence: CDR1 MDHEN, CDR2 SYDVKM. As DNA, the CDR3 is TGTGCCAGCACCTTCGCCGGGACTTCTTCCTACAATGAGCAGTTCTTC. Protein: CASTFAGTSSYNEQFF.

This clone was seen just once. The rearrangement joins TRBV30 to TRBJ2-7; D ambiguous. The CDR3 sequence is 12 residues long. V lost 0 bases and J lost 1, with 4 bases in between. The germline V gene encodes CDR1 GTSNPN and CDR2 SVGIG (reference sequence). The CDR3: CAWSVHSYEQYF. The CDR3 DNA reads TGTGCCTGGAGTGTACATTCCTACGAGCAGTACTTC.

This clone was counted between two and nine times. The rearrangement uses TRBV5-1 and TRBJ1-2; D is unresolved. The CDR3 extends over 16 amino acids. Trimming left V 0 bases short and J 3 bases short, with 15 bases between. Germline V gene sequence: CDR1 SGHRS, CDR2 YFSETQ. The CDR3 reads CASSLDFGRLDYGYTF. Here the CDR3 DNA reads TGCGCCAGCAGCTTGGATTTTGGGAGGTTGGACTATGGCTACACCTTC.

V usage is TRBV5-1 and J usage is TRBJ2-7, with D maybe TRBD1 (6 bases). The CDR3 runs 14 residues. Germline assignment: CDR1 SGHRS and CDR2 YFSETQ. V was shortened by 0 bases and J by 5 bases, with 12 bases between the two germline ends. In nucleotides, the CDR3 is TGCGCCAGCAGCTTGGGCCATAAGGGGGACGAGCAGTACTTC. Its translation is CASSLGHKGDEQYF. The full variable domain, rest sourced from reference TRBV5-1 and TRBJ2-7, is KAGVTQTPRYLIKTRGQQVTLSCSPISGHRSVSWYQQTPGQGLQFLFEYFSETQRNKGNFPGRFSGRQFSNSRSEMNVSTLELGDSALYLCASSLGHKGDEQYFGPGTRLTVT.

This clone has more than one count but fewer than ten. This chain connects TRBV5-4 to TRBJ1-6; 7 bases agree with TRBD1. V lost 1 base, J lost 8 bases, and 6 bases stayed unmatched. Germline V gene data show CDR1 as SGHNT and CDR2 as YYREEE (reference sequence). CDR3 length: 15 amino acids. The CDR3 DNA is TGTGCCAGCAGCTTGACCGGGACAGCCTATTCACCCCTCCACTTT. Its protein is CASSLTGTAYSPLHF.

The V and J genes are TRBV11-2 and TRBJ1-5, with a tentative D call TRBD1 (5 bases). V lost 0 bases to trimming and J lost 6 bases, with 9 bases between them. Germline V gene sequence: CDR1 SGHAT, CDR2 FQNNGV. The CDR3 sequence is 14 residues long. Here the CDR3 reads CASSLEGGGQPQHF. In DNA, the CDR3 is TGTGCCAGCAGCTTAGAGGGGGGGGGTCAGCCCCAGCATTTT.

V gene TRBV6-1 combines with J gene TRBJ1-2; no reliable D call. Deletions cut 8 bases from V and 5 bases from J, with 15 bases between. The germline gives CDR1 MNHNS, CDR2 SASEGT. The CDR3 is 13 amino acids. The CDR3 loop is CASVETEGYGYTF. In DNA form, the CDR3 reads TGTGCCAGCGTAGAAACGGAGGGATATGGCTACACCTTC.

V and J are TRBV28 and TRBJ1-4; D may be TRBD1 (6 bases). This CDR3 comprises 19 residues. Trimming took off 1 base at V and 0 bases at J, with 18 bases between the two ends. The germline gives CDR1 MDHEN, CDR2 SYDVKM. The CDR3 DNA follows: TGTGCCAGCAGTTTATTCCCGACAGGCTGGACTGCAACTAATGAAAAACTGTTTTTT. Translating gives CASSLFPTGWTATNEKLFF.

The CDR3 loop reads CASSLPSDYEQYF. DNA of the CDR3: TGTGCCAGCAGCTTGCCGTCGGACTACGAGCAGTACTTC. The chain uses TRBV7-8 and TRBJ2-7; D gene uncertain. The germline V gene has CDR1 SGHVS and CDR2 FQNEAQ. The CDR3 has 13 residues. Trimming shortened V by 3 bases and J by 3 bases, and 9 bases separated the two germline ends.

The CDR3 reads CASIQAGGGTQYF. In nucleotides, the CDR3 is TGTGCCAGCATTCAAGCGGGGGGAGGTACGCAGTATTTT. The chain has TRBV6-1 and TRBJ2-3; 9 positions agree with TRBD2. With V trimmed by 7 bases and J by 8 bases, 7 bases remained unmatched. This CDR3 contains 13 residues. Germline CDR1 MNHNS, CDR2 SASEGT.